This T cell receptor beta chain derives from a study of identical twins. The CDR3 length is 14 residues. Germline V lookup: CDR1 SEHNR, CDR2 FQNEAQ (reference sequence). With 5 bases clipped from V and 3 bases from J, the junction kept 5 bases outside the gene matches. MiXCR, applied by TCRdb to the 5' RACE reads, yields one record per CDR3 protein. The sample gives hundreds of thousands of distinct CDR3 sequences, roughly 20% of which show up once; around 13% is in the top ten. This sample was shared with a second study, whose subject was T cells expressing NK-cell markers.

This TCR derives from a woman aged 18-29 years in good health. This chain uses TRBV7-9 with TRBJ2-5; 8 nucleotides align to TRBD2. Sample: PBMCs. This chain's CDR3 is CASSRTGGEETQYF. In DNA, the CDR3 is TGTGCCAGCAGCCGTACCGGGGGGGAAGAGACCCAGTACTTC.